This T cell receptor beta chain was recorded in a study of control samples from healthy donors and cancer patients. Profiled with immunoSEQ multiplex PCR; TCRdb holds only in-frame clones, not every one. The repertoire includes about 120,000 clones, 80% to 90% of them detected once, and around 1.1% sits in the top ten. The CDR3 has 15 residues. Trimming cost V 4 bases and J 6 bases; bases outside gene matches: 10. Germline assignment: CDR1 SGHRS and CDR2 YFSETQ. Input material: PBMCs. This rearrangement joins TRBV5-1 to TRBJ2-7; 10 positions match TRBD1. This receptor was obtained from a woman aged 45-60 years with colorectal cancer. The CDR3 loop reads CASSRADRGRVEQYF. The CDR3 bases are TGCGCCAGCAGCCGCGCCGACAGGGGGCGAGTCGAGCAGTACTTC.